This T cell receptor beta chain was identified in a study of blood T cell repertoires in COVID-19. The wider study: From the United States, Italy and Spain came samples of acute and convalescent COVID-19.

Per the study methods: Reference gene primers were amplified, and this amplification served to estimate nucleated cell counts. Only in-frame clones appear in the TCRdb table, and some are missing; sequencing was by immunoSEQ multiplex PCR. V and J calls and clone size are given by that table; D and trimming were obtained from the DNA. The data contain about 140,000 clones, 76% of them singletons. This clonotype was obtained from a woman over 75 with active or convalescent COVID-19. Sequencing input: peripheral blood.

In DNA form, the CDR3 reads TGTGCCAGCAGCCCGGACAGGAATGAAAAACTGTTTTTT. Translating it yields CASSPDRNEKLFF. The chain is built from TRBV5-8 and TRBJ1-4, with TRBD1 matching over 7 bases. Trimming removed 4 bases from V and 5 bases from J; junction bases left unmatched: 2. This CDR3 has 13 residues. Germline V lookup: CDR1 SGHTS, CDR2 YDEGEE.